One sample yielded the 30 T cell receptor beta chains listed below, sequenced in a study of cytomegalovirus exposure and HLA in healthy donors. This PCR relied on a set of 60 Vbeta primers and 13 Jbeta primers. TCRdb keeps only in-frame clones here, not all; method: immunoSEQ multiplex PCR. The sample carries about 160,000 clones, approximately 77% recorded once. Sequences were obtained from PBMCs. The source is a man aged 25 to 45 in good health and CMV-seropositive.

The chain couples TRBV28 to TRBJ2-3; no firm D call. Per the germline V gene, CDR1 is MDHEN and CDR2 is SYDVKM. V dropped 3 bases and J dropped 2 bases, with 6 bases sitting between them. The CDR3 is made up of 13 amino acids. The CDR3 reads CASSFIVTDTQYF. CDR3 DNA: TGTGCCAGCAGTTTTATAGTCACAGATACGCAGTATTTT.

This rearrangement joins TRBV5-1 to TRBJ2-7; D is unresolved. CDR1 SGHRS and CDR2 YFSETQ come from the germline V gene. The CDR3 length is 13 residues. Trimming removed 4 bases at V and 0 bases at J, with 8 bases between. Here the CDR3 DNA reads TGCGCCAGCAGCCATTCGAGCTCCTACGAGCAGTACTTC. This encodes CASSHSSSYEQYF.

The chain joins TRBV10-3 to TRBJ1-5, with D maybe TRBD1 (5 bases). This CDR3 is 17 amino acids long. Germline loops: CDR1 ENHRY, CDR2 SYGVKD. Trimming took 3 bases from V and 0 from J, leaving 15 bases between them. The CDR3 protein is CAISDPRGDYSNQPQHF. CDR3 nucleotides: TGTGCCATCAGTGACCCCCGGGGGGACTATAGCAATCAGCCCCAGCATTTT.

The chain couples TRBV28 to TRBJ2-2; 11 bases align to TRBD1. V lost 6 bases, J lost 5 bases, and 5 bases stayed unmatched. The CDR3 totals 15 residues. Germline V lookup: CDR1 MDHEN, CDR2 SYDVKM. The CDR3 region is CASSHGTGGTGELFF. DNA for the CDR3: TGTGCCAGCAGCCACGGGACAGGGGGGACCGGGGAGCTGTTTTTT.

V usage is TRBV12-5 and J usage is TRBJ2-1; 9 bases match TRBD2. CDR3 length equals 18 residues. Germline CDR1 is LGHNT and CDR2 is FRNRAP. Trimming took 7 bases from V and 8 from J; bases not matched to a gene: 21. The CDR3 here is CASASVSGGGVPKHEQFF. Here the CDR3 DNA reads TGTGCTAGTGCCTCCGTTAGTGGCGGGGGGGTACCCAAGCATGAGCAGTTCTTC.

The V call is TRBV6-1, the J call TRBJ1-1; 10 bases line up with TRBD1. This CDR3 spans 15 amino acids. The V and J ends lost 7 bases and 1 base, in that order; junction bases with no gene match: 6. Germline CDR1 MNHNS, CDR2 SASEGT. DNA for the CDR3: TGTGCCAGCATGACGACAGGGGGCACGAACACTGAAGCTTTCTTT. Translated, it gives CASMTTGGTNTEAFF.

This chain joins TRBV28 and TRBJ2-3, with 11 bases fitting TRBD2. Trimming at V came to 5 bases and at J to 7 bases, leaving 11 bases not matched to a gene. CDR3 size: 16 residues. Germline values: CDR1 MDHEN, CDR2 SYDVKM. The CDR3 loop reads CASSGQPGTSGYTQYF. As DNA, the CDR3 is TGTGCCAGCAGTGGACAACCCGGGACTAGCGGTTATACGCAGTATTTT.

The chain carries TRBV5-1 and TRBJ1-4; 10 nucleotides align to TRBD1. Unmatched junction bases numbered 5, after V lost 4 bases and J lost 8 bases. The length of the CDR3 is 14 residues. Germline V gene data show CDR1 as SGHRS and CDR2 as YFSETQ. The CDR3 nucleotides read TGCGCCAGCAGCGTGGGACAGGGGAGGGAAAAACTGTTTTTT. Its translation: CASSVGQGREKLFF.

The chain combines TRBV5-1 with TRBJ2-7; 8 positions match TRBD1. V lost 0 bases, J lost 6 bases, and 5 bases stayed unmatched. Germline V lookup: CDR1 SGHRS, CDR2 YFSETQ. The CDR3 sequence is 14 residues long. CDR3 bases: TGCGCCAGCAGCTTGGAAGAGACAGGGGTCGAGCAGTACTTC. Amino acid sequence: CASSLEETGVEQYF.

This chain joins TRBV5-1 and TRBJ2-5, with 8 bases aligning to TRBD1. This CDR3 has 15 residues. Germline loops: CDR1 SGHRS, CDR2 YFSETQ. The junction had 3 bases not matched to a gene; V was cut back by 0 bases and J by 2 bases. As DNA, the CDR3 is TGCGCCAGCAGCTTGGTAGGGACAGGTCAAGAGACCCAGTACTTC. It encodes CASSLVGTGQETQYF.

This chain links TRBV7-6 with TRBJ2-1; TRBD2 aligns across 11 bases. Germline V CDR1 and CDR2: SGHVS, FNYEAQ. V was clipped by 4 bases and J by 9 bases; unmatched bases: 8. The CDR3 totals 15 residues. CDR3 loop: CASSSTSGGVTEQFF. CDR3 coding DNA: TGTGCCAGCAGCTCCACTAGCGGGGGTGTCACTGAGCAGTTCTTC.

V and J are TRBV7-6 and TRBJ2-1; perhaps TRBD1 as D (6 bases). Germline CDR1 reads SGHVS; CDR2 reads FNYEAQ. The CDR3 has 15 amino acids. V was pared by 1 base and J by 10 bases, with 17 bases between. Written as DNA, the CDR3 is TGTGCCAGCAGCTTAGGTCCCCTTCGACAGGAGGAGCAGTTCTTC. Translation: CASSLGPLRQEEQFF. The whole variable domain, filled in from reference TRBV7-6 and TRBJ2-1, reads GAGVSQSPRYKVTKRGQDVALRCDPISGHVSLYWYRQALGQGPEFLTYFNYEAQQDKSGLPNDRFSAERPEGSISTLTIQRTEQRDSAMYRCASSLGPLRQEEQFFGPGTRLTVL.

The chain employs TRBV28 and TRBJ2-7; D possibly corresponds to TRBD2 (6 bases). CDR3 length: 14 amino acids. V was trimmed by 4 bases and J by 6 bases, leaving 16 bases between them. From germline, CDR1 is MDHEN and CDR2 SYDVKM. CDR3 loop: CASSSASDRSEQYF. Here the CDR3 DNA reads TGTGCCAGCAGTTCGGCTAGCGATAGGAGCGAGCAGTACTTC. Variable domain in full (rest from reference TRBV28 and TRBJ2-7): DVKVTQSSRYLVKRTGEKVFLECVQDMDHENMFWYRQDPGLGLRLIYFSYDVKMKEKGDIPEGYSVSREKKERFSLILESASTNQTSMYLCASSSASDRSEQYFGPGTRLTVT.

The chain combines TRBV10-1 with TRBJ2-7, with 11 positions matching TRBD1. CDR3 length: 15 amino acids. J lost 2 bases, V lost 4 bases, and 4 bases had no gene match. CDR1 is WNHNN and CDR2 is SYGVQD in the germline V gene (reference sequence). The CDR3: CASSARGQGAYEQYF. The CDR3 bases are TGCGCCAGCAGTGCGAGGGGACAGGGGGCCTACGAGCAGTACTTC.

The V and J genes are TRBV13 and TRBJ1-2; D unclear. Trimming left V 7 bases short and J 2 bases short, with 14 bases between. Germline V CDR1 and CDR2: PRHDT, FYEKMQ (reference sequence). The CDR3 totals 14 residues. CDR3 in DNA: TGTGCCAGCACCCTCGCAGAAGAAAACTATGGCTACACCTTC. Translating it yields CASTLAEENYGYTF.

This clone appeared a single time. The gene calls are TRBV5-1 and TRBJ2-7; no clear D. V was trimmed by 0 bases and J by 3 bases, leaving 10 bases between them. The CDR3 has 14 residues. CDR1 is SGHRS and CDR2 is YFSETQ in the germline V gene. DNA of the CDR3: TGCGCCAGCAGCTTGGTGGATACAGACTACGAGCAGTACTTC. Amino acid sequence: CASSLVDTDYEQYF.

The rearrangement links TRBV6-5 to TRBJ2-5; TRBD1 might be the D (6 bases). In germline, CDR1 is MNHEY, CDR2 SVGAGI. Trimming pared 6 bases from V and 1 base from J, leaving 15 bases between. This CDR3 spans 15 amino acids. This CDR3 reads CASSSRWTVQETQYF. CDR3 bases: TGTGCCAGCAGCAGTAGATGGACAGTCCAAGAGACCCAGTACTTC.

This rearrangement joins TRBV30 to TRBJ1-1; TRBD1 matches 9 bases. CDR1 is GTSNPN, CDR2 SVGIG, per germline (reference sequence). With V trimmed by 5 bases and J by 7 bases, 5 bases remained unmatched. The CDR3 spans 12 residues. CDR3 loop: CAWLRDRVEAFF. For the CDR3, the DNA is TGTGCCTGGCTCCGGGACAGGGTTGAAGCTTTCTTT.

The rearrangement joins TRBV28 to TRBJ2-5; 7 bases line up with TRBD2. The CDR3 has 15 amino acids. Germline V gene sequence: CDR1 MDHEN, CDR2 SYDVKM. V gave up 1 base and J gave up 2 bases; unmatched junction bases: 4. Here the CDR3 reads CASSLSGGGQETQYF. The CDR3 DNA follows: TGTGCCAGCAGTTTATCGGGCGGGGGTCAAGAGACCCAGTACTTC.

V usage is TRBV5-4 and J usage is TRBJ2-6, with no clear D. CDR1 is SGHNT, CDR2 YYREEE, per germline (reference sequence). CDR3 length: 15 amino acids. The V gene lost 4 bases and the J gene lost 0 bases, with 8 bases spanning the gap. CDR3 in DNA: TGTGCCAGCAGCCCCACAGCCTCTGGGGCCAACGTCCTGACTTTC. Translating it yields CASSPTASGANVLTF.

The chain joins TRBV29-1 to TRBJ2-7; 13 positions agree with TRBD2. V lost 5 bases, J lost 2 bases, and 3 bases stayed unmatched. Germline values: CDR1 SQVTM, CDR2 ANQGSEA. The CDR3 contains 14 residues. The CDR3 here is CSVTSGGGTYEQYF. CDR3 bases: TGCAGCGTTACTAGCGGGGGGGGCACCTACGAGCAGTACTTC.

The V call is TRBV5-1, the J call TRBJ2-5; D is perhaps TRBD1 (6 bases). The germline V gene encodes CDR1 SGHRS and CDR2 YFSETQ. Trimming removed 2 bases at V and 4 bases at J, with 15 bases between. The CDR3 is made up of 15 amino acids. CDR3 nucleotides: TGCGCCAGCAGCTTAGGGACACGCAAGGTAGAGACCCAGTACTTC. Its protein product is CASSLGTRKVETQYF.

This sequence joins TRBV7-9 and TRBJ2-5; 7 nucleotides line up with TRBD1. The germline V gene has CDR1 SEHNR and CDR2 FQNEAQ (reference sequence). The junction had 4 bases not matched to a gene; V was cut back by 6 bases and J by 0 bases. The CDR3 is 14 residues long. DNA of the CDR3: TGTGCCAGCAGTTCGGACAGGTACCAAGAGACCCAGTACTTC. Its translation: CASSSDRYQETQYF.

This clone was seen once. This chain joins TRBV7-8 and TRBJ1-4; D is unresolved. The germline CDR1 and CDR2 sequences are SGHVS and FQNEAQ. The CDR3 loop spans 16 amino acids. V lost 3 bases to trimming and J lost 8 bases, with 19 bases between them. The CDR3 reads CASSFRTEANQEKLFF. CDR3 bases: TGTGCCAGCAGCTTCCGTACGGAAGCGAATCAAGAAAAACTGTTTTTT.

The rearrangement joins TRBV6-1 to TRBJ2-7, with TRBD1 matching over 8 bases. V trimming: 7 bases; J trimming: 2 bases; junction bases outside the gene matches: 10. CDR1 and CDR2 (germline): MNHNS, SASEGT. This CDR3 region has 15 residues. The CDR3 nucleotides are TGTGCCAGCATAAAAGGGACAGGCTTTACCTACGAGCAGTACTTC. As protein: CASIKGTGFTYEQYF.

In DNA, the CDR3 is TGTGCCAGCAGAGCAGGGGGCTATGGCTACACCTTC. Translating it yields CASRAGGYGYTF. V usage is TRBV25-1 and J usage is TRBJ1-2, with 7 bases lining up with TRBD1. The germline CDR1 and CDR2 sequences are MGHDK and SYGVNS. The trim removed 6 bases at V and 4 bases at J, leaving 2 bases unmatched. This CDR3 has 12 amino acids.

This clone has more than one count but fewer than ten. The genes are TRBV28 and TRBJ2-3; D unclear. Per the germline V gene, CDR1 is MDHEN and CDR2 is SYDVKM. The V end lost 2 bases, the J end lost 0 bases, and 9 bases lay between the germline ends. CDR3 length equals 15 residues. CDR3 in DNA: TGTGCCAGCAGTTTACTACAGTTTAGCACAGATACGCAGTATTTT. Amino acid sequence: CASSLLQFSTDTQYF.

The chain has TRBV7-9 and TRBJ1-6; TRBD1 is a possible D gene (6 bases). Germline CDR1 SEHNR, CDR2 FQNEAQ (reference sequence). This CDR3 spans 14 amino acids. V lost 2 bases, J lost 10 bases, and 12 bases lay in between. The CDR3 bases are TGTGCCAGCAGCTTATATGCAGGGGAGTCACCCCTCCACTTT. Translating it yields CASSLYAGESPLHF.

The V call is TRBV19, the J call TRBJ2-7; no reliable D call. Germline assignment: CDR1 LNHDA and CDR2 SQIVND (reference sequence). This CDR3 spans 12 amino acids. V was trimmed by 6 bases and J by 2 bases, leaving 8 bases between them. The DNA for the CDR3 is TGTGCCAGTAGGGGCGCAACCTACGAGCAGTACTTC. It is translated as CASRGATYEQYF.

This chain connects TRBV13 to TRBJ2-2; TRBD2 aligns across 11 bases. CDR1 is PRHDT and CDR2 is FYEKMQ in the germline V gene (reference sequence). This CDR3 is built from 15 residues. The V segment lost 6 bases and the J segment 7 bases; nucleotides outside the gene matches: 7. CDR3 bases: TGTGCCAGCAGTCATACTAGCGGGGGTATCGGGGAGCTGTTTTTT. Its translation: CASSHTSGGIGELFF.